This TCR beta chain was sequenced in a study of T cell repertoires in cytomegalovirus infection. Study-level background: It was recently identified HLA-C-restricted and well-studied HLA-B-restricted CMV epitopes that the study used. Both a matching HLA type and CMV infection were indicated by public TCR beta signatures.

The study's findings and limits: CMV carriers with the relevant HLA were identified by cumulative public TCR beta family frequency.

Remarks on this clonotype: No antigen is known for it.

TCRdb re-called the reads through MiXCR, storing one row per CDR3 protein. The table lists around 430,000 distinct CDR3 sequences, about 44% of them singletons. The source of this sequence is a human donor in good health (CMV status not recorded). Some clones in this sample may be carry-over from other donors' samples. Sequences were derived from cultured PBMCs, sampled from culture after CMV antigen stimulation.

This CDR3 is CSVRNTGVGRGETQYF. The CDR3 DNA sequence: TGCAGCGTTCGGAATACAGGGGTGGGGCGGGGAGAGACCCAGTACTTC. The chain uses TRBV29-1 and TRBJ2-5; D might be TRBD1 (7 bases). Germline-derived CDR1 and CDR2 are SQVTM and ANQGSEA. The CDR3 has 16 amino acids. V was trimmed by 5 bases and J by 4 bases, leaving 23 bases between them.